This TCR beta chain was captured by sequencing in a study of blood T cell repertoires in COVID-19. The V gene's germline CDR1 is MNHEY and CDR2 SMNVEV (reference sequence). Trimming took 6 bases from V and 0 from J, leaving 21 bases between them. CDR3 length equals 17 residues. All enrollees were roughly 18 to 100 years old and from under 25 US areas. Cohort allocation depended upon clinical history that participants reported. The recovered donors of Cohort 3 showed two negative PCRs, clearance, or symptom resolution. The method was immunoSEQ multiplex PCR; TCRdb's version includes in-frame clones alone and lacks a portion of them. The table has about 140,000 clones, around 87% seen once; the top ten hold approximately 10%.

The sequence was collected from a man between 60 and 75 years old who had recovered from COVID-19. This chain connects TRBV27 to TRBJ2-7; maybe TRBD1 (5 bases). The specimen was PBMCs or T cells enriched from blood (not recorded which). DNA for the CDR3: TGTGCCAGCAGGACAGACGGGTCAGGAGAAAGCTCCTACGAGCAGTACTTC. It encodes CASRTDGSGESSYEQYF.